This record covers a single T cell receptor (beta chain). The protocol attached unique molecular identifiers to individual cDNA molecules. TCRdb called the 5' RACE reads again in MiXCR, with one record for every CDR3 protein. The repertoire holds 95,000 to 100,000 distinct CDR3 sequences, with approximately 10% as singletons. These data come from a study of early T cells in non-severe SARS-CoV-2 infection. Germline-derived CDR1 and CDR2 are SGHTA and FQGTGA. This CDR3 has 17 residues. V shed 0 bases and J 10 bases; nucleotides not matched to a gene: 15. This TCR derives from an adult who was a healthcare worker with PCR-confirmed SARS-CoV-2 infection or an uninfected control (not recorded which). Sequenced input: whole blood. This chain uses TRBV7-3 with TRBJ1-1; TRBD1 aligns across 9 bases. The CDR3 loop reads CASSLTAQGALSQGAFF. The CDR3, as DNA: TGTGCCAGCAGCTTAACGGCACAGGGGGCGTTATCCCAGGGAGCTTTCTTT. Full variable domain (outside the CDR3, taken from reference TRBV7-3 and TRBJ1-1): GAGVSQTPSNKVTEKGKYVELRCDPISGHTALYWYRQSLGQGPEFLIYFQGTGAADDSGLPNDRFFAVRPEGSVSTLKIQRTERGDSAVYLCASSLTAQGALSQGAFFGQGTRLTVV.